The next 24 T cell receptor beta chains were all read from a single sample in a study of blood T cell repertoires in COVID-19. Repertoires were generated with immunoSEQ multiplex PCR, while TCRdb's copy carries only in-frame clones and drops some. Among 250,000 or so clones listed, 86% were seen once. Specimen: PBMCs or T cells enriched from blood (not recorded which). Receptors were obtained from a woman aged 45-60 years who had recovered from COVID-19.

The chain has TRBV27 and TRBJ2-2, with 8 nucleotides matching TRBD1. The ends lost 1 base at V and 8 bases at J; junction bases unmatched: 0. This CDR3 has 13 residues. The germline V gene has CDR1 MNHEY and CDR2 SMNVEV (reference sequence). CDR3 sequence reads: CASSLWDRGELFF. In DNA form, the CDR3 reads TGTGCCAGCAGTTTATGGGACAGGGGGGAGCTGTTTTTT.

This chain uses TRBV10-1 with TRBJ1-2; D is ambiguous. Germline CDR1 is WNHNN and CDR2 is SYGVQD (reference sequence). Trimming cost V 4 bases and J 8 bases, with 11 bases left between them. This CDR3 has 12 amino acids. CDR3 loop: CASSANSQGYTF. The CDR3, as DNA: TGCGCCAGCAGTGCTAACAGCCAAGGCTACACCTTC.

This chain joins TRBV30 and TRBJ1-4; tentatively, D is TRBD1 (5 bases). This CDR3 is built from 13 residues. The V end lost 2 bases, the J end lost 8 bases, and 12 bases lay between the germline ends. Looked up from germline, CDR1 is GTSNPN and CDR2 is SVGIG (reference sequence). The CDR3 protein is CAWSWQGNEKLFF. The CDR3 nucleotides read TGTGCCTGGAGTTGGCAGGGAAACGAAAAACTGTTTTTT.

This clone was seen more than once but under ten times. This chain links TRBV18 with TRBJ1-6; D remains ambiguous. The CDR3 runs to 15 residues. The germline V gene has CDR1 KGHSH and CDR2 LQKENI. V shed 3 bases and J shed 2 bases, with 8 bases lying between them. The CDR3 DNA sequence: TGTGCCAGCTCACCTGGGAGGCCCTATAATTCACCCCTCCACTTT. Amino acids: CASSPGRPYNSPLHF.

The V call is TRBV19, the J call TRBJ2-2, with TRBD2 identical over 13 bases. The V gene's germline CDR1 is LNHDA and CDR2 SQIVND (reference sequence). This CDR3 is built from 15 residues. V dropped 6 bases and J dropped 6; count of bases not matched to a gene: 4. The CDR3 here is CASRGLAGSPGELFF. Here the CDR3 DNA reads TGTGCCAGTAGGGGACTAGCGGGATCCCCCGGGGAGCTGTTTTTT.

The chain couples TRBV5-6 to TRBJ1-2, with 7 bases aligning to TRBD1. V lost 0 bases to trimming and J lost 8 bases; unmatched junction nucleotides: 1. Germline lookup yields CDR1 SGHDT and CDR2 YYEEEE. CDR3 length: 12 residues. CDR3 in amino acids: CASSLVRGGYTF. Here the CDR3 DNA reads TGTGCCAGCAGCTTGGTCAGGGGGGGCTACACCTTC.

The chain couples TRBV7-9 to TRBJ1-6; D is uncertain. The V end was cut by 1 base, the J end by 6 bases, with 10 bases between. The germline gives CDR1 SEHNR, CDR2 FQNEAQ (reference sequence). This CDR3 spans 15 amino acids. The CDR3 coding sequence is TGTGCCAGCAGCTTAGGGACTGGTTCTAATTCACCCCTCCACTTT. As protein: CASSLGTGSNSPLHF.

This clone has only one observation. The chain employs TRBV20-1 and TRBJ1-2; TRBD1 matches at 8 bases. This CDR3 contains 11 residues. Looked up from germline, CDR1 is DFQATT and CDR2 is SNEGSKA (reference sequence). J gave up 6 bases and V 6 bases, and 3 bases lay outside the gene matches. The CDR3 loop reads CSAGTGNGYTF. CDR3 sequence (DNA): TGCAGTGCCGGGACAGGCAATGGCTACACCTTC.

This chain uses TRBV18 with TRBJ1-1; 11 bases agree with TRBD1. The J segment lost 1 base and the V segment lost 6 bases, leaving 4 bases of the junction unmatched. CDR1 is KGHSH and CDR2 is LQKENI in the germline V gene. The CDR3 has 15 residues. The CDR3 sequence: CASSPGTGGNTEAFF. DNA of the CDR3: TGTGCCAGCTCCCCCGGGACAGGGGGGAACACTGAAGCTTTCTTT.

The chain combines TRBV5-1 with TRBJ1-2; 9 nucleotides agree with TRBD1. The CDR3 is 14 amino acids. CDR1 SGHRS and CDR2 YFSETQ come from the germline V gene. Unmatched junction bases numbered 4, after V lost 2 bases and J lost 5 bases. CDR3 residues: CASSFRTGEYGYTF. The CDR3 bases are TGCGCCAGCAGCTTTAGGACAGGGGAATATGGCTACACCTTC.

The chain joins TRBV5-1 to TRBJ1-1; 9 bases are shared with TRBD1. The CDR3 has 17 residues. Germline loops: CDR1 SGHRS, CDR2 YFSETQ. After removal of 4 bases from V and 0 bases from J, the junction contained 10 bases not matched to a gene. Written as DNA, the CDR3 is TGCGCCAGCAGCCGACAACCGGGACAGGGACTGAACACTGAAGCTTTCTTT. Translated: CASSRQPGQGLNTEAFF.

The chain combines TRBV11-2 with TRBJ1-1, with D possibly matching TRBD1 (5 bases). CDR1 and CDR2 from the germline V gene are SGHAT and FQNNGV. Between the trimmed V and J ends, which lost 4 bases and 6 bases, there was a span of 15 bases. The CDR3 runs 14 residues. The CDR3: CASSYSIGVPEAFF. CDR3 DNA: TGTGCCAGCAGCTATTCAATAGGGGTCCCTGAAGCTTTCTTT.

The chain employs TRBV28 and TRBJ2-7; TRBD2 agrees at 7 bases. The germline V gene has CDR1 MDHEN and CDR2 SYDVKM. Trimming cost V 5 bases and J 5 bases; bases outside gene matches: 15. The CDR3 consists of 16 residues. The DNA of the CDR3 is TGTGCCAGCAGTCCCAGAGGGAGAGCGGGATTTGACGAGCAGTACTTC. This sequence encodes CASSPRGRAGFDEQYF.

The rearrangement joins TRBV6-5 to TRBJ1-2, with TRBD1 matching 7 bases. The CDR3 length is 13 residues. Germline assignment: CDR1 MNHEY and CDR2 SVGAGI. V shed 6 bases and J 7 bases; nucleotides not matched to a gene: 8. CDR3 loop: CASRELNRGGYTF. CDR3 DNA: TGTGCCAGCAGAGAGCTTAACAGGGGTGGCTACACCTTC.

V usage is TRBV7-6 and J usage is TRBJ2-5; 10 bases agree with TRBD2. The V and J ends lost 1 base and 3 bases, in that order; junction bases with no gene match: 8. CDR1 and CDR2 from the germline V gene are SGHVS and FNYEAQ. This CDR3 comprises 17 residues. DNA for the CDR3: TGTGCCAGCAGCTTAGGTGCTAGCGGGGGAGTTAAAGAGACCCAGTACTTC. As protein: CASSLGASGGVKETQYF.

CDR3 in amino acids: CASKGAGYQGYTF. The CDR3 DNA sequence: TGTGCCAGCAAGGGCGCAGGGTATCAAGGCTACACCTTC. The V call is TRBV2, the J call TRBJ1-2; D might be TRBD1 (5 bases). There are 13 residues in the CDR3. CDR1 SNHLY and CDR2 FYNNEI come from the germline V gene. V was shortened by 7 bases and J by 8 bases, with 17 bases between the two germline ends.

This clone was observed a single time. Here the CDR3 DNA reads TGTGCCAGCAGCTTGTCGGTGGAGGGCTACAATGAGCAGTTCTTC. It yields the protein CASSLSVEGYNEQFF. The rearrangement uses TRBV7-2 and TRBJ2-1; TRBD2 might be the D (6 bases). This CDR3 is 15 amino acids long. Germline values: CDR1 SGHTA, CDR2 FQGNSA. V was cut by 3 bases and J by 3 bases, with 12 bases left in between.

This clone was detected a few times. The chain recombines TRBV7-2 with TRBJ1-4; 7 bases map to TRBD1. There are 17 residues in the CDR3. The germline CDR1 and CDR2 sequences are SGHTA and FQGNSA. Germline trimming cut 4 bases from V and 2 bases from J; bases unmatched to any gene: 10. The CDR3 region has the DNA TGTGCCAGCAGCTCAGGGGGGCCATTAGCCACTAATGAAAAACTGTTTTTT. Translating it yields CASSSGGPLATNEKLFF. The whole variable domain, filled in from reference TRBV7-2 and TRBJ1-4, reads GAGVSQSPSNKVTEKGKDVELRCDPISGHTALYWYRQSLGQGLEFLIYFQGNSAPDKSGLPSDRFSAERTGGSVSTLTIQRTQQEDSAVYLCASSSGGPLATNEKLFFGSGTQLSVL.

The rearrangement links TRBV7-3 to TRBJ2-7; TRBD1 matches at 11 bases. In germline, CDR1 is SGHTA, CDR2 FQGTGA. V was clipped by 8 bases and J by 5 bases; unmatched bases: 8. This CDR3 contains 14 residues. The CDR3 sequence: CASSRDRGANEQYF. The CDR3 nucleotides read TGTGCCAGCTCTCGGGACAGGGGGGCAAACGAGCAGTACTTC.

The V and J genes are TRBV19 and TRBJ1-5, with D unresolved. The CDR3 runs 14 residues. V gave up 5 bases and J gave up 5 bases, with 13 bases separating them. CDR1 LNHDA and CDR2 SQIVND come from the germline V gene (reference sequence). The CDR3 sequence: CASSPLDGDQPQHF. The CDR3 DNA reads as TGTGCCAGTAGTCCGTTAGACGGGGATCAGCCCCAGCATTTT. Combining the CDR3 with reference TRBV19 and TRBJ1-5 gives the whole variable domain DGGITQSPKYLFRKEGQNVTLSCEQNLNHDAMYWYRQDPGQGLRLIYYSQIVNDFQKGDIAEGYSVSREKKESFPLTVTSAQKNPTAFYLCASSPLDGDQPQHFGDGTRLSIL.

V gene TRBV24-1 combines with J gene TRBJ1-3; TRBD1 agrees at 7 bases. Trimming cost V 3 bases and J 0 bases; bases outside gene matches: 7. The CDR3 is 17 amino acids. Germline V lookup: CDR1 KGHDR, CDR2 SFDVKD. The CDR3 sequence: CATSDPDRADSGNTIYF. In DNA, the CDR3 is TGTGCCACCAGTGATCCCGACAGGGCCGACTCTGGAAACACCATATATTTT.

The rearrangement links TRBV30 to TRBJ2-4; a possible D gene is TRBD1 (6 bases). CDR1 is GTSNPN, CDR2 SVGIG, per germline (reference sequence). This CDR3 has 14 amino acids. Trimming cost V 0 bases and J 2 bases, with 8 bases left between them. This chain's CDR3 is CAWSVGQTKNIQYF. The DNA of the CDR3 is TGTGCCTGGAGTGTCGGACAGACCAAAAACATTCAGTACTTC.

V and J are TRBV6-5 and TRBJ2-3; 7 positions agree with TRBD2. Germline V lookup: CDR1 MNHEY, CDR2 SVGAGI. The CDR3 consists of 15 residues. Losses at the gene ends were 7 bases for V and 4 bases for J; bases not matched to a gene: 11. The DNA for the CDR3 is TGTGCCAGCAAGTGGTCGGGAGGAGCCCCAGATACGCAGTATTTT. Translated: CASKWSGGAPDTQYF.

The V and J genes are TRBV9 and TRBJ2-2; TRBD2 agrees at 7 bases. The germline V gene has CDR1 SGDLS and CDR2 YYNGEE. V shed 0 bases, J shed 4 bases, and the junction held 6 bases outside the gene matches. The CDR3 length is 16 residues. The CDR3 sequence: CASSVGLAGGTGELFF. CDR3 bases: TGTGCCAGCAGCGTAGGACTAGCCGGGGGCACCGGGGAGCTGTTTTTT.